Shown below are 32 T cell receptor beta chains from a single sample sequenced in a study of blood T cell repertoires in COVID-19. Profiling relied on immunoSEQ multiplex PCR, and the TCRdb table lists in-frame clones only, not all of them. The sample lists 150,000 to 250,000 clones; about 86% were seen once. The sample was PBMCs or T cells enriched from blood (not recorded which). The receptors come from a man between 35 and 55 years old who had recovered from COVID-19.

V and J are TRBV19 and TRBJ1-5; 9 positions match TRBD1. V lost 5 bases and J lost 11; bases outside the gene matches: 25. The CDR3 is 19 amino acids. Per germline, CDR1 LNHDA and CDR2 SQIVND (reference sequence). The CDR3 DNA reads as TGTGCCAGTAGTTCGCCGACTTTACAGGGGGCGCGGGGTCATAAAGCCCAGCATTTT. It is translated as CASSSPTLQGARGHKAQHF.

The chain recombines TRBV2 with TRBJ1-5; maybe TRBD1 (5 bases). Germline lookup yields CDR1 SNHLY and CDR2 FYNNEI. The CDR3 extends over 15 amino acids. V was cut by 7 bases and J by 2 bases, with 15 bases left in between. The CDR3 here is CASIMDTGGNQPQHF. For the CDR3, the DNA is TGTGCCAGCATTATGGACACGGGGGGCAATCAGCCCCAGCATTTT.

This clone was counted a single time. This chain links TRBV10-1 with TRBJ2-1; 7 bases map to TRBD2. This CDR3 contains 16 residues. The V gene end was trimmed by 11 bases and the J gene end by 4 bases; junction bases not matched to a gene: 17. Germline V CDR1 and CDR2: WNHNN, SYGVQD (reference sequence). The CDR3 protein is CAQPAWEAGEYNEQFF. CDR3 nucleotide sequence: TGCGCCCAGCCAGCGTGGGAGGCGGGGGAGTACAATGAGCAGTTCTTC.

V usage is TRBV28 and J usage is TRBJ2-7; the match to TRBD2 covers 9 bases. The CDR3 spans 15 residues. The V gene's germline CDR1 is MDHEN and CDR2 SYDVKM. The ends lost 1 base at V and 7 bases at J; junction bases unmatched: 8. Here the CDR3 reads CASSLSAGGPREQYF. CDR3 nucleotide sequence: TGTGCCAGCAGTTTATCGGCGGGGGGGCCGCGAGAGCAGTACTTC.

J is TRBJ1-1 and V is TRBV7-9; D is unclear. The V end was cut by 5 bases, the J end by 4 bases, with 8 bases between. Germline V gene data show CDR1 as SEHNR and CDR2 as FQNEAQ (reference sequence). The CDR3 is 12 amino acids. The CDR3 DNA is TGTGCCAGCAGCAGACTTGGCACTGAAGCTTTCTTT. Its protein is CASSRLGTEAFF. Drawing the rest from reference TRBV7-9 and TRBJ1-1, the complete variable domain is DTGVSQNPRHKITKRGQNVTFRCDPISEHNRLYWYRQTLGQGPEFLTYFQNEAQLEKSRLLSDRFSAERPKGSFSTLEIQRTEQGDSAMYLCASSRLGTEAFFGQGTRLTVV.

This CDR3 reads CASSESATNEKLFF. DNA of the CDR3: TGTGCCAGCAGTGAATCCGCAACTAATGAAAAACTGTTTTTT. The chain recombines TRBV25-1 with TRBJ1-4; D unclear. Trimming left V 1 base short and J 0 bases short, with 3 bases between. The germline CDR1 and CDR2 sequences are MGHDK and SYGVNS. The CDR3 consists of 14 residues. Full variable domain (missing parts from reference TRBV25-1 and TRBJ1-4): EADIYQTPRYLVIGTGKKITLECSQTMGHDKMYWYQQDPGMELHLIHYSYGVNSTEKGDLSSESTVSRIRTEHFPLTLESARPSHTSQYLCASSESATNEKLFFGSGTQLSVL.

The chain is built from TRBV10-3 and TRBJ2-7, with D unresolved. With 10 bases removed from V and 3 bases from J, the gap between germline ends came to 10 bases. Germline V gene sequence: CDR1 ENHRY, CDR2 SYGVKD. The length of the CDR3 is 11 residues. CDR3 coding DNA: TGTGCCACTGTACGAGACTACGAGCAGTACTTC. The encoded protein is CATVRDYEQYF.

The chain employs TRBV15 and TRBJ1-1; a weak D match, TRBD1 (6 bases). Germline CDR1 LNHNV, CDR2 YYDKDF (reference sequence). Deletions cut 2 bases from V and 4 bases from J, with 11 bases between. The length of the CDR3 is 14 residues. In nucleotides, the CDR3 is TGTGCCACCAGCAGAAGACAGGTAGGCACTGAAGCTTTCTTT. This gives the protein CATSRRQVGTEAFF. Looking up the rest from reference TRBV15 and TRBJ1-1 gives the full variable domain: DAMVIQNPRYQVTQFGKPVTLSCSQTLNHNVMYWYQQKSSQAPKLLFHYYDKDFNNEADTPDNFQSRRPNTSFCFLDIRSPGLGDTAMYLCATSRRQVGTEAFFGQGTRLTVV.

The chain combines TRBV30 with TRBJ2-7; D perhaps matches TRBD1 (6 bases). This CDR3 region has 13 residues. The germline CDR1 and CDR2 sequences are GTSNPN and SVGIG (reference sequence). V dropped 1 base and J dropped 2 bases, with 9 bases sitting between them. Written as DNA, the CDR3 is TGTGCCTGGAGTGCAACAGGGACCTACGAGCAGTACTTC. It specifies CAWSATGTYEQYF.

The chain recombines TRBV7-9 with TRBJ1-4; 11 nucleotides line up with TRBD1. The CDR3 contains 17 residues. Germline loops: CDR1 SEHNR, CDR2 FQNEAQ (reference sequence). V dropped 3 bases and J dropped 2; count of bases not matched to a gene: 5. CDR3: CASSFPGQGATNEKLFF. CDR3 in DNA: TGTGCCAGCAGCTTTCCCGGACAGGGGGCGACTAATGAAAAACTGTTTTTT.

The chain employs TRBV11-2 and TRBJ1-1, with 8 bases lining up with TRBD1. Germline CDR1 SGHAT, CDR2 FQNNGV. V dropped 3 bases and J dropped 4; count of bases not matched to a gene: 10. The CDR3 runs to 16 residues. CDR3 DNA sequence: TGTGCCAGCAGCTTTCTTACCAGGGGGCTTTCCACTGAAGCTTTCTTT. It codes for CASSFLTRGLSTEAFF.

The chain has TRBV12-3 or TRBV12-4 and TRBJ1-5; no definite D call. The CDR3 loop spans 12 amino acids. V gave up 5 bases and J gave up 8 bases, with 10 bases separating them. CDR3 loop: CASSRHPEPQHF. CDR3 nucleotides: TGTGCCAGCAGTCGCCACCCAGAGCCCCAGCATTTT.

The chain has TRBV6-2 or TRBV6-3 and TRBJ1-2; TRBD1 matches at 7 bases. With V trimmed by 5 bases and J by 3 bases, 9 bases remained unmatched. The CDR3 totals 15 residues. CDR1 is MNHEY, CDR2 SVGEGT, per germline. The CDR3 DNA is TGTGCCAGCAGTAAAACGACAGGGTGGGACTATGGCTACACCTTC. Amino acids: CASSKTTGWDYGYTF.

This clone was detected only a few times. This rearrangement joins TRBV18 to TRBJ1-2, with 12 bases matching TRBD1. Germline CDR1 and CDR2: KGHSH and LQKENI. CDR3 length: 14 amino acids. Losses at the gene ends were 8 bases for V and 4 bases for J; bases not matched to a gene: 5. CDR3 protein: CASGTGGNGYGYTF. The CDR3, as DNA: TGTGCCAGCGGGACAGGGGGCAATGGCTATGGCTACACCTTC.

This rearrangement joins TRBV11-2 to TRBJ1-2, with 9 bases lining up with TRBD1. The CDR3 is 15 residues long. The V segment lost 5 bases and the J segment 5 bases; nucleotides outside the gene matches: 9. CDR1 and CDR2 from the germline V gene are SGHAT and FQNNGV. The CDR3 DNA is TGTGCCAGCAGCCCCTGGACAGGGGCAGGGTATGGCTACACCTTC. Translation: CASSPWTGAGYGYTF. Full variable domain (rest looked up from reference TRBV11-2 and TRBJ1-2): EAGVAQSPRYKIIEKRQSVAFWCNPISGHATLYWYQQILGQGPKLLIQFQNNGVVDDSQLPKDRFSAERLKGVDSTLKIQPAKLEDSAVYLCASSPWTGAGYGYTFGSGTRLTVV.

The chain links TRBV7-3 to TRBJ2-2, with D tentatively TRBD1 (6 bases). CDR3 size: 13 residues. The germline V gene encodes CDR1 SGHTA and CDR2 FQGTGA. The CDR3 region is CVRKTGHTGELFF. The CDR3 DNA follows: TGTGTCAGAAAGACAGGCCACACCGGGGAGCTGTTTTTT. The full variable domain, in which reference TRBV7-3 and TRBJ2-2 provide the parts outside the CDR3, is GAGVSQTPSNKVTEKGKYVELRCDPISGHTALYWYRQSLGQGPEFLIYFQGTGAADDSGLPNDRFFAVRPEGSVSTLKIQRTERGDSAVYLCVRKTGHTGELFFGEGSRLTVL.

This chain joins TRBV7-8 and TRBJ2-7; 9 bases align to TRBD1. The germline gives CDR1 SGHVS, CDR2 FQNEAQ. With V trimmed by 4 bases and J by 6 bases, 10 bases remained unmatched. CDR3 length: 15 residues. CDR3 sequence reads: CASSSLGQGSIEQYF. CDR3 in DNA: TGTGCCAGCAGCTCCCTGGGACAGGGATCAATCGAGCAGTACTTC.

V is TRBV4-3 and J is TRBJ2-3; maybe TRBD2 (6 bases). Trimming left V 4 bases short and J 1 base short, with 15 bases between. Germline CDR1 reads LGHNA; CDR2 reads YSLEER. The CDR3 runs 16 residues. This CDR3 reads CASSPTNGEGTDTQYF. The CDR3 nucleotides are TGCGCCAGCAGCCCCACGAACGGGGAGGGCACAGATACGCAGTATTTT.

V usage is TRBV5-6 and J usage is TRBJ1-3; 8 nucleotides align to TRBD1. The CDR3 totals 17 residues. J was trimmed by 4 bases and V by 2 bases; bases with no gene match: 11. CDR1 SGHDT and CDR2 YYEEEE come from the germline V gene. The CDR3: CASSFQLQGVSGNTIYF. The DNA of the CDR3 is TGTGCCAGCAGCTTTCAGCTACAGGGGGTCTCCGGAAACACCATATATTTT.

The chain couples TRBV6-1 to TRBJ2-2; possibly TRBD1 for D (6 bases). The CDR3 has 17 residues. Trimming stripped 4 bases from V and 2 bases from J, with 17 bases between. Germline values: CDR1 MNHNS, CDR2 SASEGT. In nucleotides, the CDR3 is TGTGCCAGCAGTGCTAGGGGCCCGGGACACAACACCGGGGAGCTGTTTTTT. Translation gives CASSARGPGHNTGELFF.

The V gene is TRBV19, the J gene TRBJ2-3; 8 bases fit TRBD1. Germline trimming cut 5 bases from V and 4 bases from J; bases unmatched to any gene: 5. Germline-derived CDR1 and CDR2 are LNHDA and SQIVND (reference sequence). The CDR3 runs 14 residues. CDR3 coding DNA: TGTGCCAGTAGTCCTCGACAGGGGTCAGATACGCAGTATTTT. Protein sequence: CASSPRQGSDTQYF.

This clone was counted once. This chain connects TRBV4-1 to TRBJ2-7, with TRBD1 matching 10 bases. Trimming cost V 5 bases and J 4 bases; bases outside gene matches: 2. The length of the CDR3 is 13 residues. The germline V gene encodes CDR1 MGHRA and CDR2 YSYEKL. DNA for the CDR3: TGCGCCAGCAGCGAGGACAGGGGGTACGAGCAGTACTTC. This encodes CASSEDRGYEQYF.

The chain has TRBV2 and TRBJ1-2; D gene unclear. This CDR3 contains 17 residues. V was cut by 7 bases and J by 0 bases, with 21 bases left in between. The germline V gene encodes CDR1 SNHLY and CDR2 FYNNEI. CDR3 sequence reads: CASTLGLYEAANYGYTF. DNA of the CDR3: TGTGCCAGCACCCTTGGACTCTACGAGGCCGCTAACTATGGCTACACCTTC. The full variable domain, with the rest looked up from reference TRBV2 and TRBJ1-2, is EPEVTQTPSHQVTQMGQEVILRCVPISNHLYFYWYRQILGQKVEFLVSFYNNEISEKSEIFDDQFSVERPDGSNFTLKIRSTKLEDSAMYFCASTLGLYEAANYGYTFGSGTRLTVV.

The genes are TRBV20-1 and TRBJ1-1, with 9 positions matching TRBD1. Per the germline V gene, CDR1 is DFQATT and CDR2 is SNEGSKA (reference sequence). There are 11 residues in the CDR3. V was clipped by 4 bases and J by 11 bases; unmatched bases: 5. The DNA for the CDR3 is TGCAGTGCTAACAGGGGGCAGGGGGCTTTCTTT. Protein sequence: CSANRGQGAFF.

The chain combines TRBV12-3 or TRBV12-4 with TRBJ1-2; D unclear. The CDR3 runs 13 residues. The V gene lost 7 bases and the J gene lost 4 bases, with 13 bases spanning the gap. In DNA, the CDR3 is TGTGCCAGCACCGCGGCCCTGCTCTATGGCTACACCTTC. This sequence encodes CASTAALLYGYTF.

As regards this clone: The same CDR3 also results from other DNA sequences found in this sample. This chain connects TRBV24-1 to TRBJ2-3; D is perhaps TRBD2 (6 bases). Germline CDR1 KGHDR, CDR2 SFDVKD. Trimming pared 3 bases from V and 1 base from J, leaving 13 bases between. CDR3 size: 16 residues. The CDR3 reads CATSDPGTGGTDTQYF. The CDR3 DNA reads as TGTGCCACCAGTGATCCGGGGACGGGGGGCACAGATACGCAGTATTTT.

The chain couples TRBV2 to TRBJ1-4; 7 nucleotides line up with TRBD1. V lost 6 bases, J lost 0 bases, and 19 bases stayed unmatched. In germline, CDR1 is SNHLY, CDR2 FYNNEI. CDR3 length: 20 amino acids. Here the CDR3 reads CASRDLKTGIRVATNEKLFF. CDR3 coding DNA: TGTGCCAGCAGGGACCTTAAGACAGGGATTAGGGTTGCAACTAATGAAAAACTGTTTTTT.

The V gene is TRBV28, the J gene TRBJ1-5; maybe TRBD1 (6 bases). The CDR3 has 12 residues. Between the trimmed V and J ends, which lost 7 bases and 4 bases, there was a span of 8 bases. Germline CDR1 reads MDHEN; CDR2 reads SYDVKM. CDR3 in amino acids: CASTQGNQPQHF. In nucleotides, the CDR3 is TGTGCCAGCACCCAGGGGAATCAGCCCCAGCATTTT.

The chain links TRBV7-2 to TRBJ1-2, with 7 positions matching TRBD1. The germline gives CDR1 SGHTA, CDR2 FQGNSA. CDR3 size: 16 residues. V was clipped by 3 bases and J by 5 bases; unmatched bases: 12. CDR3 loop: CASSFRRQGGDYGYTF. The CDR3 coding sequence is TGTGCCAGCAGCTTCAGAAGACAGGGTGGAGATTATGGCTACACCTTC.

V gene TRBV4-1 combines with J gene TRBJ1-1; 9 nucleotides align to TRBD1. CDR1 is MGHRA, CDR2 YSYEKL, per germline. V gave up 4 bases and J gave up 1 base; unmatched junction bases: 7. The CDR3 spans 16 residues. The CDR3 DNA follows: TGCGCCAGCAGCCCAAGGTCGGGACAGGGGAACACTGAAGCTTTCTTT. It is translated as CASSPRSGQGNTEAFF.

The rearrangement joins TRBV3-1 (or the pseudogene TRBV3-2) to TRBJ1-6; D gene unclear. With 2 bases removed from V and 10 bases from J, the gap between germline ends came to 9 bases. This CDR3 has 13 residues. Germline-derived CDR1 and CDR2 are LGHDT and YNNKEL (reference sequence). In DNA, the CDR3 is TGTGCCAGCAGCCAATTTGAGGCCTCACCCCTCCACTTT. Its protein is CASSQFEASPLHF.

This rearrangement joins TRBV30 to TRBJ1-2; 7 bases align to TRBD1. J gave up 7 bases and V 4 bases, and 9 bases lay outside the gene matches. The CDR3 extends over 13 amino acids. Germline CDR1 and CDR2: GTSNPN and SVGIG (reference sequence). The CDR3 here is CAWIPSGTVGYTF. As DNA, the CDR3 is TGTGCCTGGATCCCTTCTGGGACAGTTGGCTACACCTTC.